This T cell receptor beta chain was recorded in a study of tumor-infiltrating lymphocytes in primary liver carcinoma. Co-extraction yielded RNA and DNA from around 18-30 mg of unsorted bulk tissue. Every patient had chronic HBV infection and was treatment-naive. The germline V gene has CDR1 ENHRY and CDR2 SYGVKD. The length of the CDR3 is 15 residues. The ends were cut back, 3 bases at V and 0 bases at J, with 12 bases in the middle. Whole-study findings and limits: Against blood, tumors held a significantly higher top-250-clone fraction (p = 0.039). Just about 7-25% of leading clones were found in every one of five regions.

Total RNA amounting to 500 ng was the source from which TCR beta cDNA was made with a constant-region primer. Library construction for TCR beta comprised three nested multiplex PCR rounds performed with slightly modified ARM-PCR. For roughly 11 cycles apiece, the opening two PCR rounds ran with TRBV1-TRBV30 forward primers and a C-beta reverse primer. TCRdb re-called the multiplex PCR reads through MiXCR, storing one row per CDR3 protein. The sample lists 150,000 to 200,000 distinct CDR3 sequences; 85% were seen once. In the case of this clonotype: Its specificity is unknown.

The chain combines TRBV10-3 with TRBJ2-7, with D maybe TRBD1 (6 bases). Material for sequencing was tumor tissue from primary liver carcinoma. The sequence was obtained from a man aged 35 to 55 with primary liver carcinoma and hepatitis B virus infection. The CDR3 loop is CAISEAGEYSYEQYF. In DNA, the CDR3 is TGTGCCATCAGTGAAGCAGGGGAGTACTCCTACGAGCAGTACTTC.